These T cell receptor beta chains were read from a single sample in a study of blood T cell repertoires in COVID-19. Clones were sequenced by immunoSEQ multiplex PCR, and TCRdb holds only the in-frame ones, with some missing. This table has 250,000 to 350,000 clones, more than 80% appearing once. The sample comprised peripheral blood. The receptors stem from a woman aged 50 to 60 with COVID-19, enrolled during active disease. Each CDR3 is given with its conserved first and last residue. The order of the fields is V gene, clone size, J gene, D gene, CDR3 DNA, CDR3 protein. The D gene is left open where the match is weak. Expanded clones are given a class, and other clones once, few, many or no size at all.

v_gene: TRBV5-1; abundance: -; j_gene: TRBJ2-7; d_gene: TRBD2; CDR3nt: TGCGCCAGCAGCTGGTTATTTCGGACTAGCGGGAACTCCTACGAGCAGTACTTC; CDR3aa: CASSWLFRTSGNSYEQYF
v_gene: TRBV7-2; abundance: -; j_gene: TRBJ1-3; d_gene: -; CDR3nt: TGTGCCAGCAGCCGTAGAAACACCATATATTTT; CDR3aa: CASSRRNTIYF
v_gene: TRBV28; abundance: -; j_gene: TRBJ2-3; d_gene: TRBD2; CDR3nt: TGTGCCAGCAGCCTGCGACTAGCGGGAATCCTTTATACGCAGTATTTT; CDR3aa: CASSLRLAGILYTQYF
v_gene: TRBV6-4; abundance: -; j_gene: TRBJ2-7; d_gene: TRBD1; CDR3nt: TGTGCCAGCAGTGACTCGAAACACGACAGGGTACCGTACGAGCAGTACTTC; CDR3aa: CASSDSKHDRVPYEQYF
v_gene: TRBV28; abundance: -; j_gene: TRBJ2-1; d_gene: TRBD2; CDR3nt: TGTGCCAGCAGAACCCCGGGACTAGTGGTTGAGCAGTTCTTC; CDR3aa: CASRTPGLVVEQFF
v_gene: TRBV7-2; abundance: -; j_gene: TRBJ1-1; d_gene: -; CDR3nt: TGTGCCAGCAGCATGCGACAGGCTACTGAAGCTTTCTTT; CDR3aa: CASSMRQATEAFF
v_gene: TRBV4-2; abundance: -; j_gene: TRBJ1-5; d_gene: -; CDR3nt: TGTGCCAGCAGCCAAGTACGTACAGACAGCAGCAATCAGCCCCAGCATTTT; CDR3aa: CASSQVRTDSSNQPQHF
v_gene: TRBV5-1; abundance: -; j_gene: TRBJ2-4; d_gene: TRBD2; CDR3nt: TGCGCCAGCAGCCCGGTTGCGGGAGGCAACATTCAGTACTTC; CDR3aa: CASSPVAGGNIQYF
v_gene: TRBV7-9; abundance: -; j_gene: TRBJ1-1; d_gene: -; CDR3nt: TGTGCCAGCAGCTTAGTCGAGGCAGGGCAAGGTAGAGCTTTCTTT; CDR3aa: CASSLVEAGQGRAFF
v_gene: TRBV2; abundance: -; j_gene: TRBJ2-5; d_gene: TRBD2; CDR3nt: TGTGCCAGCAGTGAAGGGGGCCTAGCGGGAGGGGAGACCCAGTACTTC; CDR3aa: CASSEGGLAGGETQYF
v_gene: TRBV5-1; abundance: few; j_gene: TRBJ2-2; d_gene: -; CDR3nt: TGCGCCAGCAGCTTGGGGGGACTGAGATCCGGGGAGCTGTTTTTT; CDR3aa: CASSLGGLRSGELFF
v_gene: TRBV12-3/TRBV12-4; abundance: -; j_gene: TRBJ1-2; d_gene: -; CDR3nt: TGTGCCAGCAGTTCGACACGGCCTCGGGGCTACACCTTC; CDR3aa: CASSSTRPRGYTF
v_gene: TRBV5-4; abundance: -; j_gene: TRBJ2-5; d_gene: TRBD2; CDR3nt: TGTGCCAGCAGCGCAGCGGGAGGAGCGGAGACCCAGTACTTC; CDR3aa: CASSAAGGAETQYF
v_gene: TRBV6-5; abundance: -; j_gene: TRBJ2-1; d_gene: -; CDR3nt: TGTGGCGCGGGGCGGACATTGAATTACGAGCAGTTCTTC; CDR3aa: CGAGRTLNYEQFF
v_gene: TRBV7-8; abundance: -; j_gene: TRBJ2-4; d_gene: TRBD2; CDR3nt: TGTGCCAGCAGCTCGCGGGGGGGCGCCAAAAACATTCAGTACTTC; CDR3aa: CASSSRGGAKNIQYF